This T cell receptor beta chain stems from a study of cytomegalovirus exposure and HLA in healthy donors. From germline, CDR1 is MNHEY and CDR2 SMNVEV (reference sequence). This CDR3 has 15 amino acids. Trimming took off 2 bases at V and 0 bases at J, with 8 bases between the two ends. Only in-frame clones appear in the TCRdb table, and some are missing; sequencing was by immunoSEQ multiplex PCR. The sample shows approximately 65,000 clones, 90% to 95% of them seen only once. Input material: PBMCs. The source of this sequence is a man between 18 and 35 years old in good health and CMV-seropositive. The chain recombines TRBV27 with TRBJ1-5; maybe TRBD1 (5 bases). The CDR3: CASSLVTDSNQPQHF. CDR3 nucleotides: TGTGCCAGCAGTTTAGTGACAGATAGCAATCAGCCCCAGCATTTT.